The 32 T cell receptor beta chains listed next were all sequenced from one sample in a study of shared clonotypes between healthy human individuals. Profiling relied on immunoSEQ multiplex PCR, and the TCRdb table lists in-frame clones only, not all of them. This sample has 500,000 to 550,000 clones, with about 96% found just once. The sequencing sample was made of naive CD4+ T cells sorted from blood. This sample's subset: CD45RA+ positively selected. These receptors were collected from a woman under 40 in good health.

V usage is TRBV27 and J usage is TRBJ2-3, with a possible D match to TRBD1 (5 bases). There are 14 residues in the CDR3. Germline CDR1 is MNHEY and CDR2 is SMNVEV (reference sequence). Between the trimmed V and J ends, which lost 2 bases and 6 bases, there was a span of 12 bases. CDR3 in DNA: TGTGCCAGCAGTTTACAGGGCTATAGCGATACGCAGTATTTT. Translation: CASSLQGYSDTQYF.

In the case of this clone: One end of the junction varies from germline; a read error may be responsible. This rearrangement joins TRBV6-1 to TRBJ2-7; D is uncertain. The germline V gene has CDR1 MNHNS and CDR2 SASEGT. This CDR3 comprises 14 residues. The CDR3 DNA follows: TGTGCCAGCAGTGAAGCGGTGGGGTCCTACGGGCAGTACTTC. Encoded protein: CASSEAVGSYGQYF.

This clone showed up just a few times. The rearrangement uses TRBV29-1 and TRBJ1-1; D ambiguous. This CDR3 is 13 amino acids long. With 0 bases removed from V and 1 base from J, the gap between germline ends came to 6 bases. Per the germline V gene, CDR1 is SQVTM and CDR2 is ANQGSEA. In DNA, the CDR3 is TGCAGCGTTGAAGAAGGCACGAACACTGAAGCTTTCTTT. Amino acids: CSVEEGTNTEAFF. The full variable domain, rest sourced from reference TRBV29-1 and TRBJ1-1, is SAVISQKPSRDICQRGTSLTIQCQVDSQVTMMFWYRQQPGQSLTLIATANQGSEATYESGFVIDKFPISRPNLTFSTLTVSNMSPEDSSIYLCSVEEGTNTEAFFGQGTRLTVV.

This clone was picked up one time. This chain connects TRBV29-1 to TRBJ2-1, with TRBD2 matching 14 bases. J lost 9 bases, V lost 6 bases, and 10 bases had no gene match. Germline values: CDR1 SQVTM, CDR2 ANQGSEA. This CDR3 comprises 15 residues. CDR3 sequence (DNA): TGCAGCGTAAGGGGGACTAGCGGGAGATCGAGTGAGCAGTTCTTC. It specifies CSVRGTSGRSSEQFF.

V usage is TRBV29-1 and J usage is TRBJ2-5; no clear D gene. This CDR3 contains 12 residues. Germline assignment: CDR1 SQVTM and CDR2 ANQGSEA. With 8 bases removed from V and 5 bases from J, the gap between germline ends came to 15 bases. The CDR3: CSSSSPAETQYF. CDR3 nucleotide sequence: TGCAGCAGCAGTTCCCCGGCCGAGACCCAGTACTTC.

The chain recombines TRBV10-1 with TRBJ2-2; 13 positions agree with TRBD2. V trimming: 7 bases; J trimming: 1 base; junction bases outside the gene matches: 9. Germline lookup yields CDR1 WNHNN and CDR2 SYGVQD (reference sequence). The length of the CDR3 is 18 residues. CDR3 amino acids: CASKGTSGIPMNTGELFF. In nucleotides, the CDR3 is TGCGCCAGCAAAGGGACTAGCGGGATCCCGATGAACACCGGGGAGCTGTTTTTT.

This clone was seen a single time. The chain couples TRBV6-1 to TRBJ2-5; no clear D. The germline CDR1 and CDR2 sequences are MNHNS and SASEGT. This CDR3 spans 14 amino acids. V dropped 4 bases and J dropped 6 bases, with 15 bases sitting between them. In nucleotides, the CDR3 is TGTGCCAGCAGTGGGCCGGAGCCCGTGAAGACCCAGTACTTC. Translation gives CASSGPEPVKTQYF.

This chain uses TRBV9 with TRBJ1-4, with 8 bases fitting TRBD1. Germline CDR1 is SGDLS and CDR2 is YYNGEE. J lost 8 bases, V lost 2 bases, and 5 bases had no gene match. The CDR3 contains 14 residues. CDR3 protein: CASSVTGDFEKLFF. The DNA for the CDR3 is TGTGCCAGCAGCGTGACAGGGGATTTCGAAAAACTGTTTTTT.

The chain employs TRBV6-1 and TRBJ1-1; the match to TRBD1 covers 7 bases. The CDR3 is 14 amino acids. J gave up 5 bases and V 4 bases, and 7 bases lay outside the gene matches. CDR1 is MNHNS and CDR2 is SASEGT in the germline V gene. The CDR3 DNA sequence: TGTGCCAGCAGTGCCAGGGGGGGCCAGACTGAAGCTTTCTTT. This gives the protein CASSARGGQTEAFF.

This rearrangement joins TRBV5-1 to TRBJ2-2; 8 bases line up with TRBD2. The V segment lost 0 bases and the J segment 6 bases; nucleotides outside the gene matches: 13. The CDR3 is 18 amino acids. Germline V lookup: CDR1 SGHRS, CDR2 YFSETQ. The CDR3 reads CASSLEVRREGQSGELFF. Here the CDR3 DNA reads TGCGCCAGCAGCTTGGAAGTGAGACGGGAGGGCCAATCCGGGGAGCTGTTTTTT.

This chain connects TRBV27 to TRBJ1-2; no reliable D call. Trimming took 3 bases from V and 0 from J, leaving 14 bases between them. The CDR3 spans 16 residues. Germline assignment: CDR1 MNHEY and CDR2 SMNVEV (reference sequence). The CDR3 region is CASSLWGTTPNYGYTF. The CDR3 coding sequence is TGTGCCAGCAGTTTGTGGGGAACCACTCCTAACTATGGCTACACCTTC.

The chain is built from TRBV7-9 and TRBJ2-3; 8 nucleotides match TRBD2. V was pared by 5 bases and J by 2 bases, with 3 bases of the junction left unmatched. The germline V gene encodes CDR1 SEHNR and CDR2 FQNEAQ (reference sequence). The CDR3 loop spans 14 amino acids. The CDR3 nucleotides are TGTGCCAGCAGCGTACTAGCGGCCACAGATACGCAGTATTTT. Translation gives CASSVLAATDTQYF. The full variable domain, with the rest looked up from reference TRBV7-9 and TRBJ2-3, is DTGVSQNPRHKITKRGQNVTFRCDPISEHNRLYWYRQTLGQGPEFLTYFQNEAQLEKSRLLSDRFSAERPKGSFSTLEIQRTEQGDSAMYLCASSVLAATDTQYFGPGTRLTVL.

The rearrangement links TRBV11-2 to TRBJ2-5, with D maybe TRBD2 (6 bases). Germline CDR1 SGHAT, CDR2 FQNNGV. V lost 2 bases and J lost 1, with 11 bases in between. This CDR3 comprises 15 residues. In nucleotides, the CDR3 is TGTGCCAGCAGCTTATCCCGGGAGCCCCAAGAGACCCAGTACTTC. This gives the protein CASSLSREPQETQYF.

This chain joins TRBV7-6 and TRBJ2-1; 14 nucleotides line up with TRBD2. The CDR3 extends over 17 amino acids. Germline V CDR1 and CDR2: SGHVS, FNYEAQ. With 5 bases clipped from V and 0 bases from J, the junction kept 3 bases outside the gene matches. The CDR3: CASSPTSGRASYNEQFF. The DNA of the CDR3 is TGTGCCAGCAGCCCGACTAGCGGGAGGGCCTCCTACAATGAGCAGTTCTTC.

A remark on this clone: Other DNA sequences in this sample translate to the same CDR3. The chain couples TRBV27 to TRBJ2-6; D remains ambiguous. Deletions cut 8 bases from V and 0 bases from J, with 5 bases between. The CDR3 totals 13 residues. Germline CDR1 reads MNHEY; CDR2 reads SMNVEV (reference sequence). In DNA, the CDR3 is TGTGCCAGCCGTTCCTCTGGGGCCAACGTCCTGACTTTC. It translates to CASRSSGANVLTF.

The chain employs TRBV7-2 and TRBJ1-3; no clear D. Trimming stripped 4 bases from V and 0 bases from J, with 19 bases between. This CDR3 has 18 residues. Germline CDR1 reads SGHTA; CDR2 reads FQGNSA. The CDR3 region is CASSWGARVYSSGNTIYF. The CDR3 coding sequence is TGTGCCAGCAGCTGGGGTGCGAGGGTGTATTCCTCTGGAAACACCATATATTTT.

This chain uses TRBV18 with TRBJ2-3; 9 bases line up with TRBD2. The V gene end was trimmed by 1 base and the J gene end by 2 bases; junction bases not matched to a gene: 7. The V gene's germline CDR1 is KGHSH and CDR2 LQKENI. The CDR3 spans 17 residues. The CDR3 region has the DNA TGTGCCAGCTCACCACTCGGGCTAGCGGGGAACACAGATACGCAGTATTTT. It specifies CASSPLGLAGNTDTQYF. The full variable domain, its missing parts supplied by reference TRBV18 and TRBJ2-3, is NAGVMQNPRHLVRRRGQEARLRCSPMKGHSHVYWYRQLPEEGLKFMVYLQKENIIDESGMPKERFSAEFPKEGPSILRIQQVVRGDSAAYFCASSPLGLAGNTDTQYFGPGTRLTVL.

This chain joins TRBV6-4 and TRBJ1-2, with D possibly being TRBD1 (5 bases). This CDR3 comprises 11 residues. From germline, CDR1 is MRHNA and CDR2 SNTAGT. V lost 9 bases to trimming and J lost 6 bases, with 11 bases between them. The DNA of the CDR3 is TGTGCCAGGCGGACACGCCATGGCTACACCTTC. Its protein product is CARRTRHGYTF.

The chain couples TRBV28 to TRBJ2-1, with a tentative D call TRBD2 (6 bases). The CDR3 spans 16 residues. V dropped 5 bases and J dropped 3 bases, with 17 bases sitting between them. CDR1 and CDR2 (germline): MDHEN, SYDVKM. The CDR3 is CASSLPRGRLYNEQFF. The CDR3 DNA follows: TGTGCCAGCAGTCTCCCCCGGGGGAGGCTCTACAATGAGCAGTTCTTC.

The DNA of the CDR3 is TGCGCCAGCAGCTTATCCGGGACCGTGAACACCGGGGAGCTGTTTTTT. It yields the protein CASSLSGTVNTGELFF. The chain links TRBV5-1 to TRBJ2-2, with D perhaps assigned TRBD1 or TRBD2 (5 bases each). Germline lookup yields CDR1 SGHRS and CDR2 YFSETQ. The CDR3 consists of 16 residues. V was cut by 2 bases and J by 1 base, with 12 bases left in between.

The J gene is TRBJ2-3, the V gene TRBV10-2; TRBD2 matches 10 bases. The J segment lost 2 bases and the V segment lost 3 bases, leaving 2 bases of the junction unmatched. The CDR3 is made up of 15 amino acids. The germline CDR1 and CDR2 sequences are WSHSY and SAAADI. DNA of the CDR3: TGCGCCAGCAGTGAACTAGCGGGGATCACAGATACGCAGTATTTT. Protein: CASSELAGITDTQYF.

The V call is TRBV11-1, the J call TRBJ2-5; TRBD2 is a possible D gene (6 bases). CDR1 and CDR2 (germline): SGHAT, FQDESV (reference sequence). This CDR3 comprises 13 residues. V was shortened by 5 bases and J by 7 bases, with 14 bases between the two germline ends. CDR3 DNA sequence: TGTGCCAGCAGCCATGGACGAGCGGGGACCCAGTACTTC. This gives the protein CASSHGRAGTQYF.

The chain recombines TRBV9 with TRBJ2-3, with D maybe TRBD2 (6 bases). Per germline, CDR1 SGDLS and CDR2 YYNGEE. This CDR3 has 15 residues. Trimming shortened V by 6 bases and J by 0 bases, and 14 bases separated the two germline ends. The CDR3, as DNA: TGTGCCAGCACCTTCCGGGGGACTAGCACAGATACGCAGTATTTT. It specifies CASTFRGTSTDTQYF.

This chain links TRBV4-2 with TRBJ2-3; 8 nucleotides agree with TRBD2. Germline CDR1 is LGHNA and CDR2 is YNFKEQ. The J segment lost 1 base and the V segment lost 5 bases, leaving 8 bases of the junction unmatched. The CDR3 runs 16 residues. The CDR3 DNA follows: TGTGCCAGCAGCTCCGGACTAGCTGCCGGCACAGATACGCAGTATTTT. It encodes CASSSGLAAGTDTQYF.

The rearrangement links TRBV30 to TRBJ1-1, with TRBD1 matching over 7 bases. The CDR3 length is 13 residues. With V trimmed by 5 bases and J by 8 bases, 11 bases remained unmatched. Germline CDR1 reads GTSNPN; CDR2 reads SVGIG (reference sequence). The CDR3 bases are TGTGCCTGGGGAGCTACCGACAGGGAAGAAGCTTTCTTT. Protein product: CAWGATDREEAFF.

The chain is built from TRBV19 and TRBJ2-7; D gene uncertain. In germline, CDR1 is LNHDA, CDR2 SQIVND (reference sequence). The CDR3 runs to 13 residues. Trimming removed 4 bases from V and 3 bases from J, with 10 bases in between. The CDR3: CASSNDGLYEQYF. The CDR3 DNA sequence: TGTGCCAGTAGTAATGACGGGCTCTACGAGCAGTACTTC.

Here the CDR3 reads CASSFDRGPYEQYF. The CDR3 nucleotides read TGTGCCAGCAGCTTTGACAGGGGGCCCTACGAGCAGTACTTC. The rearrangement links TRBV7-9 to TRBJ2-7, with TRBD1 matching 10 bases. Germline trimming cut 3 bases from V and 2 bases from J; bases unmatched to any gene: 1. The CDR3 sequence is 14 residues long. Germline V lookup: CDR1 SEHNR, CDR2 FQNEAQ (reference sequence).

The V gene is TRBV5-1, the J gene TRBJ2-2; 7 bases fit TRBD1. The ends lost 7 bases at V and 0 bases at J; junction bases unmatched: 9. The CDR3 totals 16 residues. Germline CDR1 SGHRS, CDR2 YFSETQ. CDR3: CASGDSTGTNTGELFF. The CDR3 DNA sequence: TGCGCCAGCGGAGATTCGACAGGGACGAACACCGGGGAGCTGTTTTTT. The whole variable domain, remainder taken from reference TRBV5-1 and TRBJ2-2, is KAGVTQTPRYLIKTRGQQVTLSCSPISGHRSVSWYQQTPGQGLQFLFEYFSETQRNKGNFPGRFSGRQFSNSRSEMNVSTLELGDSALYLCASGDSTGTNTGELFFGEGSRLTVL.

V and J are TRBV6-1 and TRBJ2-5, with D tentatively TRBD1 or TRBD2 (5 bases each). Germline V gene lookup returns CDR1 MNHNS and CDR2 SASEGT. The CDR3 consists of 15 residues. Trimming removed 7 bases at V and 1 base at J, with 16 bases between. CDR3 DNA: TGTGCCAGCAACCACGGGACGACACGCCAAGAGACCCAGTACTTC. It is translated as CASNHGTTRQETQYF.

The V and J genes are TRBV5-1 and TRBJ1-1; D possibly corresponds to TRBD1 (6 bases). Germline lookup yields CDR1 SGHRS and CDR2 YFSETQ. The length of the CDR3 is 15 residues. Trimming removed 5 bases from V and 6 bases from J, with 20 bases in between. CDR3 residues: CASRPGHQIQAEAFF. Here the CDR3 DNA reads TGCGCCAGCAGACCGGGACACCAAATCCAGGCTGAAGCTTTCTTT.

The V call is TRBV7-2, the J call TRBJ2-5, with no clear D. CDR1 and CDR2 from the germline V gene are SGHTA and FQGNSA. The length of the CDR3 is 14 residues. V gave up 6 bases and J gave up 7 bases, with 18 bases separating them. This CDR3 reads CASREYGGPGTQYF. In nucleotides, the CDR3 is TGTGCCAGCAGAGAATACGGTGGTCCCGGGACCCAGTACTTC.

The gene calls are TRBV27 and TRBJ2-3; D is unclear. The germline V gene encodes CDR1 MNHEY and CDR2 SMNVEV (reference sequence). This CDR3 region has 13 residues. The ends were cut back, 7 bases at V and 2 bases at J, with 10 bases in the middle. The DNA of the CDR3 is TGTGCCAGCACATCGGACGACACAGATACGCAGTATTTT. This codes for CASTSDDTDTQYF.